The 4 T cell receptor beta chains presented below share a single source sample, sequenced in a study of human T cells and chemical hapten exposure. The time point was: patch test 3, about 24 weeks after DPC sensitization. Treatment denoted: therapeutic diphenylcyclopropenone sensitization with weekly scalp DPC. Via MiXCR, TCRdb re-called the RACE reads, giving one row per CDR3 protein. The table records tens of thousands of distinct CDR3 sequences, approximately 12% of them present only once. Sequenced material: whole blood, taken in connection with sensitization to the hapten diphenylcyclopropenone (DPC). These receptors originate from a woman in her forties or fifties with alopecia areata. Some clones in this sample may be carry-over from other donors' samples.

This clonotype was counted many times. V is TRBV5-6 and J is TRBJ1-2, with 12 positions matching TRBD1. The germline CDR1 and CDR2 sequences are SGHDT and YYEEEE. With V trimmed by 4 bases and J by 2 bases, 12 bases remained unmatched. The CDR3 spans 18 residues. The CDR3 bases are TGTGCCAGCAGCCCGCTTGGGGACAGGGGGCGAGTCAACTATGGCTACACCTTC. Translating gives CASSPLGDRGRVNYGYTF.

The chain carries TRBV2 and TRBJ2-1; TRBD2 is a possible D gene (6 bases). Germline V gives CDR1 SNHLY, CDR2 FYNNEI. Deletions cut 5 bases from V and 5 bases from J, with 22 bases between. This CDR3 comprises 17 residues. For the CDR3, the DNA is TGTGCCAGCAGTTATCGACTAGTCTCACGGGGCCACAATGAGCAGTTCTTC. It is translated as CASSYRLVSRGHNEQFF.

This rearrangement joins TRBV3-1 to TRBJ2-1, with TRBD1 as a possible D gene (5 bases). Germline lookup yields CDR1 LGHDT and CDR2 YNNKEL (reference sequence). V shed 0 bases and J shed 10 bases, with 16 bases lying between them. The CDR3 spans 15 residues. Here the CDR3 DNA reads TGTGCCAGCAGCCAAGATAGGGGCTCGCCCATCGAGCAGTTCTTC. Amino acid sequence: CASSQDRGSPIEQFF.

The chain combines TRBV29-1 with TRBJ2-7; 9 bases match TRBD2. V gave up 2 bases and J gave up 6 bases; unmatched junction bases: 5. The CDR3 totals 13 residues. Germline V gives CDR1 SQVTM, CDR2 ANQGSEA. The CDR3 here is CSVEQGLAREQYF. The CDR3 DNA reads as TGCAGCGTTGAACAGGGACTAGCCCGCGAGCAGTACTTC.